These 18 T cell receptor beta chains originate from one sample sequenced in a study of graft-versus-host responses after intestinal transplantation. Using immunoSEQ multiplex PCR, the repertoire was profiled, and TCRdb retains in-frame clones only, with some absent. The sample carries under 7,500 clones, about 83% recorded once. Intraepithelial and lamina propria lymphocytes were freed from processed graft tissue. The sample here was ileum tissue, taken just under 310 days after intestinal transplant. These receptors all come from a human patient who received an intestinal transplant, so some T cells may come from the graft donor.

CDR3 residues: CASSDGSNQPQHF. CDR3 bases: TGTGCCAGCAGTGACGGGAGCAATCAGCCCCAGCATTTT. This chain joins TRBV6-4 and TRBJ1-5; D not certain. V lost 2 bases to trimming and J lost 1 base, with 3 bases between them. The CDR3 covers 13 residues. Germline V gene data show CDR1 as MRHNA and CDR2 as SNTAGT.

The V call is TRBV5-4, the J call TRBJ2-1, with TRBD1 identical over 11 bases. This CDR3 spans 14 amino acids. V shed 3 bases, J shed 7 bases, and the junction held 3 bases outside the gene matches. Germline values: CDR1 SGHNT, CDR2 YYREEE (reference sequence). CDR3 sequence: CASSWDRGTNEQFF. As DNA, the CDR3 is TGTGCCAGCAGCTGGGACAGGGGGACGAATGAGCAGTTCTTC.

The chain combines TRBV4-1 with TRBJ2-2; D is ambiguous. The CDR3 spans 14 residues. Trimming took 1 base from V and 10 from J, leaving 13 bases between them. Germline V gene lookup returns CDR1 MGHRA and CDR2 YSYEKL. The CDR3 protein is CASSQVWGEVELFF. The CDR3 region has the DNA TGCGCCAGCAGCCAAGTCTGGGGTGAGGTGGAGCTGTTTTTT.

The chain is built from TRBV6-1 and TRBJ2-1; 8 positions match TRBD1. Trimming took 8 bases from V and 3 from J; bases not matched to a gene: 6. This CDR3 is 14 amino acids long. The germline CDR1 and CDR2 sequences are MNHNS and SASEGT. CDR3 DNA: TGTGCCAGCGAGGACAGGGTAAGCTACAATGAGCAGTTCTTC. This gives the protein CASEDRVSYNEQFF.

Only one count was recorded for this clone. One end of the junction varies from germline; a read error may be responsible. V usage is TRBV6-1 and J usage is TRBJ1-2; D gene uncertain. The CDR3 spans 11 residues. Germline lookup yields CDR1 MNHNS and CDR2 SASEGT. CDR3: CAISEGYGYTF. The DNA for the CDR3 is TGTGCCATCAGTGAGGGCTATGGCTACACCTTC.

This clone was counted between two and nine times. This CDR3 reads CASSLQRDSSYEQYF. CDR3 in DNA: TGTGCCAGCAGCTTACAGCGGGACAGCTCCTACGAGCAGTACTTC. The V gene is TRBV7-9, the J gene TRBJ2-7; the D call may be TRBD1 or TRBD2 (7 bases each). CDR1 and CDR2 from the germline V gene are SEHNR and FQNEAQ (reference sequence). Trimming cost V 2 bases and J 0 bases, with 11 bases left between them. The CDR3 length is 15 residues.

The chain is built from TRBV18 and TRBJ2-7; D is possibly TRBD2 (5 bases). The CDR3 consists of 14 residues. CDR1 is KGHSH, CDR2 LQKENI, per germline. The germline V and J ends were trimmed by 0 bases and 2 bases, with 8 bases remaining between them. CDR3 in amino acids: CASSPPGATYEQYF. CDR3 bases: TGTGCCAGCTCACCACCGGGAGCTACCTACGAGCAGTACTTC.

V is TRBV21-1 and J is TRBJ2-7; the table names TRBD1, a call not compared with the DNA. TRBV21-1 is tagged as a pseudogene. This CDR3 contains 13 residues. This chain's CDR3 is CASSGQGEEEQYF. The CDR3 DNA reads TGTGCCAGCAGCGGACAGGGGGAAGAAGAGCAGTACTTC.

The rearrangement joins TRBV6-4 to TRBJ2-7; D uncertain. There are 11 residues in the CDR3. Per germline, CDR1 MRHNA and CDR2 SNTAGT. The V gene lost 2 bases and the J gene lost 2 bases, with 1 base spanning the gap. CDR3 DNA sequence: TGTGCCAGCAGTGACACCTACGAGCAGTACTTC. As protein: CASSDTYEQYF.

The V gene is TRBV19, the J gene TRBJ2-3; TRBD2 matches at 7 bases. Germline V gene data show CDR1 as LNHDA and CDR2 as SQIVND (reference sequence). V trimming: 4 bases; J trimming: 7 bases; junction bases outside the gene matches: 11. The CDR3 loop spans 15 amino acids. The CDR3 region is CASSTTGTTTYTQYF. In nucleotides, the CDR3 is TGTGCCAGTAGTACAACCGGGACTACTACTTATACGCAGTATTTT. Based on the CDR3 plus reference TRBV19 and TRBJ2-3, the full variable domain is DGGITQSPKYLFRKEGQNVTLSCEQNLNHDAMYWYRQDPGQGLRLIYYSQIVNDFQKGDIAEGYSVSREKKESFPLTVTSAQKNPTAFYLCASSTTGTTTYTQYFGPGTRLTVL.

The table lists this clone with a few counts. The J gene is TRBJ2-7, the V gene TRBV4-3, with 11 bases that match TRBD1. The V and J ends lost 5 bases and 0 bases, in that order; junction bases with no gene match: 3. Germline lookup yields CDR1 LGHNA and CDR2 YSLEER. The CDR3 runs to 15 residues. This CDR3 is CASSFGTGGSYEQYF. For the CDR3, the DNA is TGCGCCAGCAGCTTTGGGACAGGGGGCTCCTACGAGCAGTACTTC.

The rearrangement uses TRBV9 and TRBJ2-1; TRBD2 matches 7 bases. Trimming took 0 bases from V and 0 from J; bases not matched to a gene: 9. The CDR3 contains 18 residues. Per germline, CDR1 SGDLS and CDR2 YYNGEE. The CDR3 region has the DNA TGTGCCAGCAGCGTAGGGGTCGGGGGGTCCTCCTCCTACAATGAGCAGTTCTTC. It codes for CASSVGVGGSSSYNEQFF. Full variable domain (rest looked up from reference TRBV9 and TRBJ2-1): DSGVTQTPKHLITATGQRVTLRCSPRSGDLSVYWYQQSLDQGLQFLIQYYNGEERAKGNILERFSAQQFPDLHSELNLSSLELGDSALYFCASSVGVGGSSSYNEQFFGPGTRLTVL.

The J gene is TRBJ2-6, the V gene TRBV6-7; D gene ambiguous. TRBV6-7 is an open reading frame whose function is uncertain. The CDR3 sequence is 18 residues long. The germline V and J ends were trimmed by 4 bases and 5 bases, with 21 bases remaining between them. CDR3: CASSLSWYLQSRANVLTF. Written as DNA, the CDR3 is TGTGCCAGCAGTTTGTCGTGGTATTTACAAAGTCGGGCCAACGTCCTGACTTTC.

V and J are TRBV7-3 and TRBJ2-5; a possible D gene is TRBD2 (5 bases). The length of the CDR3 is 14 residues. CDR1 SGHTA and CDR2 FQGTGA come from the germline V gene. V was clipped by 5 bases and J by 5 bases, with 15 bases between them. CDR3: CASSVGLPGETQYF. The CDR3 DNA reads TGTGCCAGCAGCGTTGGACTGCCGGGGGAGACCCAGTACTTC. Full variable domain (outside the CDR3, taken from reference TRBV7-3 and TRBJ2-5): GAGVSQTPSNKVTEKGKYVELRCDPISGHTALYWYRQSLGQGPEFLIYFQGTGAADDSGLPNDRFFAVRPEGSVSTLKIQRTERGDSAVYLCASSVGLPGETQYFGPGTRLLVL.

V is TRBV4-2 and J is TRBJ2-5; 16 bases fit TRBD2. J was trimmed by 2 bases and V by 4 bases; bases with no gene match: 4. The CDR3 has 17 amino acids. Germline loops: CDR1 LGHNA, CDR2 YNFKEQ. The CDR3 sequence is CASSPGTSGGVQETQYF. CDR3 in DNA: TGTGCCAGCAGCCCCGGGACTAGCGGGGGGGTACAAGAGACCCAGTACTTC.

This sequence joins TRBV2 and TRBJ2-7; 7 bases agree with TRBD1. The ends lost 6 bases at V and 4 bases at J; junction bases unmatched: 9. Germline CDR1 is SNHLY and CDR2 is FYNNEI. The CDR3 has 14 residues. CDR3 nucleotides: TGTGCCAGCAGCGCGGGCAGGGGGACGTACGAGCAGTACTTC. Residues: CASSAGRGTYEQYF.

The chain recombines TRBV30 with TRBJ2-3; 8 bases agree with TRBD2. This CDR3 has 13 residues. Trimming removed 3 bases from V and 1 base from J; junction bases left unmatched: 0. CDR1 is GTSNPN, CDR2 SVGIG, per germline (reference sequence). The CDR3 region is CAWRTSGTDTQYF. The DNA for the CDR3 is TGTGCCTGGAGGACTAGCGGCACAGATACGCAGTATTTT.

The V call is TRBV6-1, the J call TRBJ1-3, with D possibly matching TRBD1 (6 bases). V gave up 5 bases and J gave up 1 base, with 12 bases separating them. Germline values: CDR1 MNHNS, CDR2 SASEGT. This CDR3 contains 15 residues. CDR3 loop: CASSPLGGSGNTIYF. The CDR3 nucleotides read TGTGCCAGCAGTCCACTAGGGGGTTCTGGAAACACCATATATTTT.